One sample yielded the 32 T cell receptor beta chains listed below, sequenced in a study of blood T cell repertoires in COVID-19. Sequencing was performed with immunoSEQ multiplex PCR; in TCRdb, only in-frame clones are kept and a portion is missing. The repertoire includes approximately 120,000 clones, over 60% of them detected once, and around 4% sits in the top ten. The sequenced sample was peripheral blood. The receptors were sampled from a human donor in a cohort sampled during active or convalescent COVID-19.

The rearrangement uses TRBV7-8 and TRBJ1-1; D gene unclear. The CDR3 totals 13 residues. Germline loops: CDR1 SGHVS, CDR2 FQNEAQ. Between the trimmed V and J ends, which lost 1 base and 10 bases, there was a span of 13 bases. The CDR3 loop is CASSLVRGPGAFF. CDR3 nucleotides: TGTGCCAGCAGCTTAGTAAGAGGCCCCGGAGCTTTCTTT.

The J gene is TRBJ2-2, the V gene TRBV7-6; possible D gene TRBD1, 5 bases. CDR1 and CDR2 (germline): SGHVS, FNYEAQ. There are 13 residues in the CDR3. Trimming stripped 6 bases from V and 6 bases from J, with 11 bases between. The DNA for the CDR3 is TGTGCCAGCAGGTCCAGGGTCGCCGGGGAGCTGTTTTTT. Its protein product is CASRSRVAGELFF.

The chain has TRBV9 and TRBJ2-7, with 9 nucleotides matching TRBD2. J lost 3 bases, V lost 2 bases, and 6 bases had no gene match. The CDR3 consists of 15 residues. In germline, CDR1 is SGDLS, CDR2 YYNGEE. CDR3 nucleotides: TGTGCCAGCAGCGTCATAGCGGGAGATGGCTACGAGCAGTACTTC. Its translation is CASSVIAGDGYEQYF.

The CDR3 reads CASSLDSRTEAFF. CDR3 nucleotide sequence: TGTGCCAGCAGCTTGGACAGTAGGACTGAAGCTTTCTTT. The genes are TRBV5-4 and TRBJ1-1; no clear D. Germline V gene data show CDR1 as SGHNT and CDR2 as YYREEE (reference sequence). Trimming took off 0 bases at V and 5 bases at J, with 8 bases between the two ends. CDR3 length: 13 amino acids.

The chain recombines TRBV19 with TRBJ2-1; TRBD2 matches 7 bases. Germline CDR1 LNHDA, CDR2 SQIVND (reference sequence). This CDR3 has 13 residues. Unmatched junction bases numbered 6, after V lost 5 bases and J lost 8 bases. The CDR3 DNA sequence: TGTGCCAGTAGTGGGGGAGGGTACGATGAGCAGTTCTTC. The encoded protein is CASSGGGYDEQFF. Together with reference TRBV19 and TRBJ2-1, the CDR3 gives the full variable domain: DGGITQSPKYLFRKEGQNVTLSCEQNLNHDAMYWYRQDPGQGLRLIYYSQIVNDFQKGDIAEGYSVSREKKESFPLTVTSAQKNPTAFYLCASSGGGYDEQFFGPGTRLTVL.

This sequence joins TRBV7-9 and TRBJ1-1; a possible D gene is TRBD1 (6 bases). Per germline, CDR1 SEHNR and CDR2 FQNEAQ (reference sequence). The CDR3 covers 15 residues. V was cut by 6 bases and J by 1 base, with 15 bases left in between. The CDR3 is CASRSLLGGNTEAFF. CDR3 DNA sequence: TGTGCCAGCAGATCCCTACTAGGGGGGAACACTGAAGCTTTCTTT.

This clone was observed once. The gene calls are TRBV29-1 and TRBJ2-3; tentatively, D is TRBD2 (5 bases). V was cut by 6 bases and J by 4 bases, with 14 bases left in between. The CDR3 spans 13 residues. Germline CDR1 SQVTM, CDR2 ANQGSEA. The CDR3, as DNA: TGCAGCGTCGCGTCGGGATTTTCAGATACGCAGTATTTT. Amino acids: CSVASGFSDTQYF.

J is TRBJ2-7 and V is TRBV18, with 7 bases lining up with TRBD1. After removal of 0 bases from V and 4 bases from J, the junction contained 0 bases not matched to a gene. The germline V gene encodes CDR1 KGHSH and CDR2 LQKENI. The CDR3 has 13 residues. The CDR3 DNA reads TGTGCCAGCTCACCACCGACAGGGTACGAGCAGTACTTC. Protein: CASSPPTGYEQYF. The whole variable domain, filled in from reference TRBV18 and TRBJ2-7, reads NAGVMQNPRHLVRRRGQEARLRCSPMKGHSHVYWYRQLPEEGLKFMVYLQKENIIDESGMPKERFSAEFPKEGPSILRIQQVVRGDSAAYFCASSPPTGYEQYFGPGTRLTVT.

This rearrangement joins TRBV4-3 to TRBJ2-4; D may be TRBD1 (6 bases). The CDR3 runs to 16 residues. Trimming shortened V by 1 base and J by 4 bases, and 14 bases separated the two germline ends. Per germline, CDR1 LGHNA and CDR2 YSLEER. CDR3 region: CASSQAYREGKNIQYF. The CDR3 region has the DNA TGCGCCAGCAGCCAAGCCTACAGGGAAGGTAAAAACATTCAGTACTTC.

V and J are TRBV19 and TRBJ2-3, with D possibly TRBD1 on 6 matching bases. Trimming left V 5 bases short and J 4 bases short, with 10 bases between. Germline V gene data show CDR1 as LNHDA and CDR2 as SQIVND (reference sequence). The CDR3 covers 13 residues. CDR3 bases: TGTGCCAGTAGTCACAGGGCCGCAGATACGCAGTATTTT. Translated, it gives CASSHRAADTQYF.

The CDR3 sequence: CASRGLGLVEDEQYF. CDR3 coding DNA: TGTGCCAGCAGGGGGCTGGGACTAGTGGAAGATGAGCAGTACTTC. The chain combines TRBV27 with TRBJ2-7; 8 positions match TRBD2. CDR3 length: 15 amino acids. V gave up 6 bases and J gave up 7 bases; unmatched junction bases: 14. Germline values: CDR1 MNHEY, CDR2 SMNVEV (reference sequence).

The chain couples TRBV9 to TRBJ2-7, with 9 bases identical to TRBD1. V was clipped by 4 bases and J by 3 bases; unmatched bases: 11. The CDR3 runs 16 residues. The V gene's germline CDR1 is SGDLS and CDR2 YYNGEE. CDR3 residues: CASSPGTGSFDYEQYF. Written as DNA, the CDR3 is TGTGCCAGCAGCCCTGGGACAGGGAGCTTTGACTACGAGCAGTACTTC.

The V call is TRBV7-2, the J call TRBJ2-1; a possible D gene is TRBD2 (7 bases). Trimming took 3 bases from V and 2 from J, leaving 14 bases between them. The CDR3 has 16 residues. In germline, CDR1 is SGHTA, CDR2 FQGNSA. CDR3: CASSFGGGSTYNEQFF. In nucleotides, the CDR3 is TGTGCCAGCAGCTTTGGGGGCGGGAGTACCTACAATGAGCAGTTCTTC.

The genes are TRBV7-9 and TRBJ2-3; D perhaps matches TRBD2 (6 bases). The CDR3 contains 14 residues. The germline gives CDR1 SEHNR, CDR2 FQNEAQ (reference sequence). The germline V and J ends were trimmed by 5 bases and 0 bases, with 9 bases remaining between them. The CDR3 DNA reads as TGTGCCAGCAGCCGAAGCGGGAGCACAGATACGCAGTATTTT. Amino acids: CASSRSGSTDTQYF.

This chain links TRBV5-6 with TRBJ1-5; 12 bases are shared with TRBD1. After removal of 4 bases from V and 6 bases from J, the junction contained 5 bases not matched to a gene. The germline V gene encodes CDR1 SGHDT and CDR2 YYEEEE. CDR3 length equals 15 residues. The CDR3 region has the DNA TGTGCCAGCAGCGTGGGACAGGGGGCGGGTCAGCCCCAGCATTTT. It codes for CASSVGQGAGQPQHF.

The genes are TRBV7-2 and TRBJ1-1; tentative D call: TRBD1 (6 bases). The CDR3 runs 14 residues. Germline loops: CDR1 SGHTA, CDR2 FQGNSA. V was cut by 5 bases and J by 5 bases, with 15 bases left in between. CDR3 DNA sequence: TGTGCCAGCAGCACCGCAGGGGTAGGGACTGAAGCTTTCTTT. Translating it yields CASSTAGVGTEAFF.

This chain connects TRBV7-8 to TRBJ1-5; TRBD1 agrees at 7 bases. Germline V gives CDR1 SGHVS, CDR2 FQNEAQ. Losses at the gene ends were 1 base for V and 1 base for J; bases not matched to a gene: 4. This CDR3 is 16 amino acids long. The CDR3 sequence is CASSLGQGTSNQPQHF. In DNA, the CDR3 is TGTGCCAGCAGCTTAGGACAGGGTACAAGCAATCAGCCCCAGCATTTT.

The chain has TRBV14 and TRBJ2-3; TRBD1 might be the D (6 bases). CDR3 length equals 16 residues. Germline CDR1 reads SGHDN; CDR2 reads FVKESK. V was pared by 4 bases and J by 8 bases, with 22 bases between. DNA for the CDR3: TGTGCCAGCAGCCTTCAATCAGGGGTTTCTTCGGGTACGCAGTATTTT. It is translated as CASSLQSGVSSGTQYF.

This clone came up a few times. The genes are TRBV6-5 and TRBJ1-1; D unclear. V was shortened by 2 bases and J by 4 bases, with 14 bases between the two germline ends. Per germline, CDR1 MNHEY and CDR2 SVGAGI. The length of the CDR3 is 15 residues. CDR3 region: CASSYSRLSRTEAFF. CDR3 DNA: TGTGCCAGCAGTTACAGCAGGCTCAGTCGCACTGAAGCTTTCTTT.

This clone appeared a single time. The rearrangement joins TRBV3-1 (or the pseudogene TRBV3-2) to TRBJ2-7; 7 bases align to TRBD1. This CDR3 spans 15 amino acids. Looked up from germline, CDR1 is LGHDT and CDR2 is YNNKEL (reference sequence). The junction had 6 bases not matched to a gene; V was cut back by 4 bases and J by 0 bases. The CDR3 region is CASSPRGTASYEQYF. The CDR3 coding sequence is TGTGCCAGCAGCCCGAGGGGGACAGCCTCCTACGAGCAGTACTTC.

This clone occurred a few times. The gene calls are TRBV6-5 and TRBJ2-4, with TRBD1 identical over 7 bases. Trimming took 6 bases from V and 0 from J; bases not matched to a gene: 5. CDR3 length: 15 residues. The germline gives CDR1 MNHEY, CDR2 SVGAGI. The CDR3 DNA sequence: TGTGCCAGCAGACCCTACAGGGGAGCCAAAAACATTCAGTACTTC. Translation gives CASRPYRGAKNIQYF.

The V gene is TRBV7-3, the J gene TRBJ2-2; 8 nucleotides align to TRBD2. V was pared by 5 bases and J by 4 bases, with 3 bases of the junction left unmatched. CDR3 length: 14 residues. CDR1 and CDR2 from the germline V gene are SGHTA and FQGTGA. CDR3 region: CASSPRGGTGELFF. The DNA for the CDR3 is TGTGCCAGCAGCCCTCGGGGGGGCACCGGGGAGCTGTTTTTT. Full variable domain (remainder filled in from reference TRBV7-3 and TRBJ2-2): GAGVSQTPSNKVTEKGKYVELRCDPISGHTALYWYRQSLGQGPEFLIYFQGTGAADDSGLPNDRFFAVRPEGSVSTLKIQRTERGDSAVYLCASSPRGGTGELFFGEGSRLTVL.

CDR3 region: CASMRISPGNTIYF. The DNA of the CDR3 is TGTGCCAGCATGAGGATCAGTCCCGGAAACACCATATATTTT. The gene calls are TRBV6-5 and TRBJ1-3; unclear D gene. V lost 7 bases and J lost 4, with 14 bases in between. CDR3 length equals 14 residues. Germline CDR1 is MNHEY and CDR2 is SVGAGI.

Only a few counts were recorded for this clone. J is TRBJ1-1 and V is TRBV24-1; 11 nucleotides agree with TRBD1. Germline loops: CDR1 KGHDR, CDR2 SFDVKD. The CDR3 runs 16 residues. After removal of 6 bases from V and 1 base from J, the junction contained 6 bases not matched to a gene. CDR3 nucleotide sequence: TGTGCCACCAGTATCGGGACAGGGGGTGGGAACACTGAAGCTTTCTTT. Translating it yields CATSIGTGGGNTEAFF.

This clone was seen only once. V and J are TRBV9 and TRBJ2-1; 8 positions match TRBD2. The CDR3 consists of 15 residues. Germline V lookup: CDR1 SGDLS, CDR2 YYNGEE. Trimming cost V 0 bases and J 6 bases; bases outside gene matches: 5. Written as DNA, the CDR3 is TGTGCCAGCAGCGTAGCGGGAGGGACTTCCAATGAGCAGTTCTTC. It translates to CASSVAGGTSNEQFF.

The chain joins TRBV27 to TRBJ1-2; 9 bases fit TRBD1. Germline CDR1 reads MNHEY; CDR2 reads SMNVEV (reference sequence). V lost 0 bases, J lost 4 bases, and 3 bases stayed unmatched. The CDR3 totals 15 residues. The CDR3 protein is CASSLSGQGLYGYTF. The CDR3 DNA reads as TGTGCCAGCAGTTTATCGGGACAGGGACTCTATGGCTACACCTTC.

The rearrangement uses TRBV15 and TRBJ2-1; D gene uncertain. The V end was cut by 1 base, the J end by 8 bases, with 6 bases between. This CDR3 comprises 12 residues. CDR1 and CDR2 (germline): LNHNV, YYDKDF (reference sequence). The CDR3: CATSRAADEQFF. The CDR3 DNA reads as TGTGCCACCAGCAGAGCTGCAGATGAGCAGTTCTTC.

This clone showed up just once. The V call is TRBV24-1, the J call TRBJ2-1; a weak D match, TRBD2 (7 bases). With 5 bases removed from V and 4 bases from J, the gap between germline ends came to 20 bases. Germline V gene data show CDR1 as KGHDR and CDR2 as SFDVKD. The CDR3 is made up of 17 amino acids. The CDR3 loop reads CATSVGGKGGFYNEQFF. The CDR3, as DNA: TGTGCCACCAGTGTTGGCGGGAAGGGGGGGTTTTACAATGAGCAGTTCTTC.

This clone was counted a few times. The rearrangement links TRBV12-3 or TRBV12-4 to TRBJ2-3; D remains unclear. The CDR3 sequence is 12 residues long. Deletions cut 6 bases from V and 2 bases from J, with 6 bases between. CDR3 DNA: TGTGCCAGCAGACCCTACACAGATACGCAGTATTTT. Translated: CASRPYTDTQYF.

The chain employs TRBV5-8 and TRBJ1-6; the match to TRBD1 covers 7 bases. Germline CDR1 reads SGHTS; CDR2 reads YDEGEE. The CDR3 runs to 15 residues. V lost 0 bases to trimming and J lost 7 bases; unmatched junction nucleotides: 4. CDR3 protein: CASSLGGGGNSPLHF. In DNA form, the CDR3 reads TGTGCCAGCAGCTTGGGAGGAGGGGGCAATTCACCCCTCCACTTT.

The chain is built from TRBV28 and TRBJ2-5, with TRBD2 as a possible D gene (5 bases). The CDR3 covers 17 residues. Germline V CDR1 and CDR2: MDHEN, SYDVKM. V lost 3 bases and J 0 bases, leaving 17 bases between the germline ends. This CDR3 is CASSFLQLDLDQETQYF. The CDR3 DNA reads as TGTGCCAGCAGTTTTCTCCAACTGGACTTAGACCAAGAGACCCAGTACTTC.

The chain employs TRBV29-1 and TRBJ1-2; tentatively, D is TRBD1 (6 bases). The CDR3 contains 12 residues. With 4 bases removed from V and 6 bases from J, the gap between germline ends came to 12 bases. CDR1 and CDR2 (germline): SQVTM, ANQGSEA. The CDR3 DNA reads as TGCAGCGTTGTAGTTGGACAGAATGGCTACACCTTC. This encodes CSVVVGQNGYTF.